These T cell receptor beta chains were read from a single sample in a study of cytomegalovirus exposure and HLA in healthy donors. The data were produced by immunoSEQ multiplex PCR, yet TCRdb's version contains in-frame clones alone and is incomplete. The repertoire has roughly 240,000 clones, around nine tenths of them found once; the top ten carry about 3%. Sequenced material: PBMCs. Receptor source: a man younger than 35 in good health and CMV-seronegative. Both conserved end residues are part of each CDR3. Fields, in order: CDR3 protein, CDR3 DNA, D gene, V gene, clone size, J gene. The D gene is left open where the match is weak. Not all rows give a size; the values are once, few, many and, for expanded clones, a class.

CDR3 protein: CASSFEFAGGEQFF
CDR3 DNA: TGTGCCAGCAGCTTTGAATTTGCGGGGGGCGAGCAGTTCTTC
D gene: TRBD2
V gene: TRBV7-6
clone size: -
J gene: TRBJ2-1

CDR3 protein: CASSQDFAASTDTQYF
CDR3 DNA: TGCGCCAGCAGCCAAGATTTCGCGGCTAGCACAGATACGCAGTATTTT
D gene: -
V gene: TRBV4-3
clone size: -
J gene: TRBJ2-3

CDR3 protein: CASSKRDRGRSGELFF
CDR3 DNA: TGTGCCAGCAGTAAGCGGGACAGGGGGCGATCCGGGGAGCTGTTTTTT
D gene: TRBD1
V gene: TRBV27
clone size: -
J gene: TRBJ2-2

CDR3 protein: CASSDQGGTDTQYF
CDR3 DNA: TGTGCCAGCAGTGACCAGGGGGGAACAGATACGCAGTATTTT
D gene: -
V gene: TRBV6-4
clone size: few
J gene: TRBJ2-3

CDR3 protein: CASSVELGDTQYF
CDR3 DNA: TGTGCCAGCAGTGTCGAACTCGGGGATACGCAGTATTTT
D gene: -
V gene: TRBV6-4
clone size: -
J gene: TRBJ2-3

CDR3 protein: CASSTTKETQYF
CDR3 DNA: TGTGCCAGCAGCACCACTAAGGAGACCCAGTACTTC
D gene: -
V gene: TRBV5-4
clone size: -
J gene: TRBJ2-5

CDR3 protein: CASSLSQGSTEAFF
CDR3 DNA: TGTGCCAGCAGCTTAAGCCAGGGTTCCACTGAAGCTTTCTTT
D gene: -
V gene: TRBV11-2
clone size: few
J gene: TRBJ1-1

CDR3 protein: CASSLDIARAPYEQYF
CDR3 DNA: TGTGCCAGCAGCTTAGATATAGCCAGGGCCCCCTACGAGCAGTACTTC
D gene: -
V gene: TRBV11-2
clone size: -
J gene: TRBJ2-7

CDR3 protein: CASSLQRWGYTF
CDR3 DNA: TGTGCCAGCAGTTTACAGCGTTGGGGCTACACCTTC
D gene: -
V gene: TRBV28
clone size: -
J gene: TRBJ1-2

CDR3 protein: CASSLARDTGNTIYF
CDR3 DNA: TGTGCCAGCAGTTTGGCCCGAGACACCGGAAACACCATATATTTT
D gene: -
V gene: TRBV27
clone size: -
J gene: TRBJ1-3

CDR3 protein: CASSPDRGRYGYTF
CDR3 DNA: TGTGCCAGCAGCCCGGACAGGGGACGCTATGGCTACACCTTC
D gene: TRBD1
V gene: TRBV7-2
clone size: -
J gene: TRBJ1-2

CDR3 protein: CASSLVAGGVYEQYF
CDR3 DNA: TGTGCCAGCAGTTTGGTTGCGGGGGGCGTCTACGAGCAGTACTTC
D gene: TRBD2
V gene: TRBV28
clone size: -
J gene: TRBJ2-7

CDR3 protein: CASTGQGSYNEQFF
CDR3 DNA: TGTGCCAGCACGGGACAGGGCTCCTACAATGAGCAGTTCTTC
D gene: TRBD1
V gene: TRBV25-1
clone size: -
J gene: TRBJ2-1

CDR3 protein: CASRRGTGLGEKLFF
CDR3 DNA: TGTGCCAGCCGGCGGGGGACAGGGCTCGGGGAAAAACTGTTTTTT
D gene: TRBD1
V gene: TRBV6-5
clone size: -
J gene: TRBJ1-4

CDR3 protein: CASSRTGLGKDF
CDR3 DNA: TGTGCCAGCAGTCGTACAGGGCTAGGCAAAGACTTC
D gene: -
V gene: TRBV28
clone size: -
J gene: TRBJ2-7

CDR3 protein: CASSLRNRASDTQYF
CDR3 DNA: TGTGCCAGCAGTTTGCGCAACAGGGCATCAGATACGCAGTATTTT
D gene: -
V gene: TRBV6-5
clone size: -
J gene: TRBJ2-3

CDR3 protein: CASSSTGTTHSPLHF
CDR3 DNA: TGTGCCAGTAGTTCCACCGGGACAACACATTCACCCCTCCACTTT
D gene: -
V gene: TRBV19
clone size: -
J gene: TRBJ1-6

CDR3 protein: CASSQRDRVWNQPQHF
CDR3 DNA: TGTGCCAGCAGCCAACGCGACAGGGTTTGGAATCAGCCCCAGCATTTT
D gene: TRBD1
V gene: TRBV7-8
clone size: -
J gene: TRBJ1-5

CDR3 protein: CASPGLAERKPYEQYF
CDR3 DNA: TGTGCCAGCCCTGGGCTAGCGGAGAGAAAACCCTACGAGCAGTACTTC
D gene: TRBD2
V gene: TRBV19
clone size: -
J gene: TRBJ2-7

CDR3 protein: CASSYSSGETSYGYTF
CDR3 DNA: TGTGCCAGCAGTTACTCGAGTGGGGAGACGAGCTATGGCTACACCTTC
D gene: -
V gene: TRBV6-5
clone size: -
J gene: TRBJ1-2

CDR3 protein: CASSLGGGGNEKLFF
CDR3 DNA: TGTGCCAGCAGCTTAGGTGGGGGAGGTAATGAAAAACTGTTTTTT
D gene: -
V gene: TRBV7-2
clone size: -
J gene: TRBJ1-4

CDR3 protein: CASSHNIQGDTEAFF
CDR3 DNA: TGTGCCAGCTCACATAACATACAGGGGGACACTGAAGCTTTCTTT
D gene: TRBD1
V gene: TRBV18
clone size: -
J gene: TRBJ1-1

CDR3 protein: CASSSATSGSRDGELFF
CDR3 DNA: TGTGCCAGCAGTTCCGCGACTAGCGGGAGTAGGGACGGGGAGCTGTTTTTT
D gene: TRBD2
V gene: TRBV28
clone size: -
J gene: TRBJ2-2

CDR3 protein: CASSLDLLVEQYF
CDR3 DNA: TGCGCCAGCAGCTTGGACTTGTTGGTGGAGCAGTACTTC
D gene: -
V gene: TRBV5-1
clone size: -
J gene: TRBJ2-7

CDR3 protein: CASSLREVQYF
CDR3 DNA: TGTGCCAGTAGTCTGAGGGAGGTGCAGTACTTC
D gene: -
V gene: TRBV19
clone size: -
J gene: TRBJ2-7

CDR3 protein: CASSLTGTGYGYTF
CDR3 DNA: TGTGCCAGCAGTTTGACCGGGACAGGGTATGGCTACACCTTC
D gene: TRBD1
V gene: TRBV28
clone size: -
J gene: TRBJ1-2